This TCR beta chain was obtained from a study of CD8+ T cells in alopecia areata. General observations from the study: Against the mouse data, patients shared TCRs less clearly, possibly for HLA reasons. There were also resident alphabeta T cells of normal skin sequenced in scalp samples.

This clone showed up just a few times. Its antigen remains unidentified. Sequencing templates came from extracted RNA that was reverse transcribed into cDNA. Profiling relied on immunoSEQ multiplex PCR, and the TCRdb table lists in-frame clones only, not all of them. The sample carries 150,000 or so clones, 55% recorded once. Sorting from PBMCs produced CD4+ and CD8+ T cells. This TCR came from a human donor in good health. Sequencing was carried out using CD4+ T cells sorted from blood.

The CDR3 coding sequence is TGTGCCAGCAGTGCGGGACAGGGGTTTAGCTATAGCAATCAGCCCCAGCATTTT. Translating it yields CASSAGQGFSYSNQPQHF. The J gene is TRBJ1-5, the V gene TRBV2, with 10 nucleotides matching TRBD1. The CDR3 is 18 amino acids. V lost 4 bases to trimming and J lost 0 bases; unmatched junction nucleotides: 9. From germline, CDR1 is SNHLY and CDR2 FYNNEI.